Each of the 10 T cell receptor beta chains below was sequenced from the same sample in a study of shared clonotypes between healthy human individuals. Libraries were prepared by immunoSEQ multiplex PCR; TCRdb keeps only in-frame clonotypes and omits some of them. The top ten hold about 0.13% of the sample, which has about 2.4 million clones, roughly nine tenths seen once. The material sequenced was naive CD4+ T cells sorted from blood. The subset here: CD45RA+ positively selected. These receptors were taken from a man aged 18 to 30 in good health.

This rearrangement joins TRBV5-6 to TRBJ2-1, with D uncertain. V gave up 3 bases and J gave up 10 bases, with 11 bases separating them. This CDR3 contains 12 residues. The V gene's germline CDR1 is SGHDT and CDR2 YYEEEE. The CDR3 nucleotides are TGTGCCAGCAGCTACTTTAGATACGAGCAGTTCTTC. This sequence encodes CASSYFRYEQFF. Looking up the rest from reference TRBV5-6 and TRBJ2-1 gives the full variable domain: DAGVTQSPTHLIKTRGQQVTLRCSPKSGHDTVSWYQQALGQGPQFIFQYYEEEERQRGNFPDRFSGHQFPNYSSELNVNALLLGDSALYLCASSYFRYEQFFGPGTRLTVL.

This clone was seen only once. CDR3 in amino acids: CASRAGGELFF. CDR3 coding DNA: TGTGCCAGCAGGGCAGGGGGGGAGCTGTTTTTT. The chain couples TRBV2 to TRBJ2-2, with D possibly being TRBD1 (5 bases). Trimming cost V 6 bases and J 8 bases, with 7 bases left between them. Germline CDR1 SNHLY, CDR2 FYNNEI. The CDR3 runs to 11 residues.

The chain uses TRBV4-2 and TRBJ2-2, with TRBD2 identical over 8 bases. With V trimmed by 2 bases and J by 7 bases, 21 bases remained unmatched. CDR3 length: 20 amino acids. Germline CDR1 and CDR2: LGHNA and YNFKEQ. This chain's CDR3 is CASSQIRDDNSAGGVGELFF. As DNA, the CDR3 is TGTGCCAGCAGCCAAATCCGCGATGATAATAGCGCGGGGGGCGTCGGGGAGCTGTTTTTT.

Here the CDR3 reads CASSQGADWNTEAFF. The CDR3 DNA reads as TGCGCCAGCAGCCAAGGGGCGGATTGGAACACTGAAGCTTTCTTT. This rearrangement joins TRBV4-3 to TRBJ1-1; no firm D call. V lost 1 base, J lost 1 base, and 10 bases lay in between. The V gene's germline CDR1 is LGHNA and CDR2 YSLEER. CDR3 length: 15 amino acids.

The chain joins TRBV19 to TRBJ1-5; 9 bases are shared with TRBD1. CDR3 length: 14 residues. In germline, CDR1 is LNHDA, CDR2 SQIVND (reference sequence). V lost 7 bases to trimming and J lost 6 bases; unmatched junction nucleotides: 7. This chain's CDR3 is CASTTTGGSQPQHF. The CDR3 coding sequence is TGTGCCAGTACCACGACAGGGGGAAGTCAGCCCCAGCATTTT.

The V and J genes are TRBV5-6 and TRBJ1-1, with 7 positions matching TRBD1. This CDR3 has 13 amino acids. CDR1 is SGHDT and CDR2 is YYEEEE in the germline V gene. The V and J ends lost 4 bases and 11 bases, in that order; junction bases with no gene match: 11. This chain's CDR3 is CASSAGTDGYAFF. The CDR3 nucleotides are TGTGCCAGCAGCGCGGGGACAGATGGGTATGCTTTCTTT.

The V call is TRBV19, the J call TRBJ1-1; D unresolved. CDR1 LNHDA and CDR2 SQIVND come from the germline V gene (reference sequence). Trimming removed 3 bases at V and 6 bases at J, with 14 bases between. The CDR3 covers 14 residues. The CDR3 DNA reads TGTGCCAGTAGTATTCACCGGCTTGGCGCTGAAGCTTTCTTT. Its protein product is CASSIHRLGAEAFF.

In the case of this clone: The sample contains more than one DNA sequence encoding this CDR3. This sequence joins TRBV28 and TRBJ1-2; 9 bases are shared with TRBD1. CDR1 and CDR2 (germline): MDHEN, SYDVKM. This CDR3 has 17 residues. Trimming cost V 5 bases and J 4 bases; bases outside gene matches: 14. In DNA, the CDR3 is TGTGCCAGCAGTGAGGGGGGACAGGGCCTTTTGAGCTATGGCTACACCTTC. Its translation: CASSEGGQGLLSYGYTF.

The chain has TRBV6-5 and TRBJ1-2, with 7 positions matching TRBD1. CDR3 size: 14 residues. The V segment lost 5 bases and the J segment 4 bases; nucleotides outside the gene matches: 7. Germline V gene sequence: CDR1 MNHEY, CDR2 SVGAGI. CDR3 protein: CASSRGQDSYGYTF. The CDR3 DNA is TGTGCCAGCAGTAGGGGGCAAGATAGCTATGGCTACACCTTC.

The rearrangement uses TRBV4-1 and TRBJ1-5, with 11 nucleotides matching TRBD1. Germline V lookup: CDR1 MGHRA, CDR2 YSYEKL. The CDR3 is 17 amino acids. V lost 0 bases and J lost 1; bases outside the gene matches: 2. CDR3 sequence reads: CASSQDRDRGSNQPQHF. In DNA, the CDR3 is TGCGCCAGCAGCCAAGACAGGGACAGGGGGAGCAATCAGCCCCAGCATTTT.